Shown below are 14 T cell receptor beta chains from a single sample sequenced in a study of Graves' ophthalmopathy and Graves' hyperthyroidism. Researchers took RNA transcripts and amplified TCR beta CDR3 regions from them. In the first round, RT-PCR was carried out with HTBI primers, and a multiplex PCR formed the second round. One entry per CDR3 protein results from TCRdb running MiXCR on the multiplex PCR reads. The sample holds 740,000 or so distinct CDR3 sequences; approximately 40% are singletons and the top ten take about 40%. The sequenced material came from peripheral blood. The receptors were sampled from an adult man with Graves' ophthalmopathy.

This clonotype was found many times. This chain joins TRBV12-3 or TRBV12-4 and TRBJ2-5, with TRBD2 matching over 13 bases. After removal of 5 bases from V and 4 bases from J, the junction contained 7 bases not matched to a gene. The CDR3 totals 16 residues. CDR3 loop: CASSPRLAGGRETQYF. The DNA for the CDR3 is TGTGCCAGCAGTCCCAGACTAGCGGGAGGACGAGAGACCCAGTACTTC.

This clonotype has a handful of counts. The chain links TRBV10-3 to TRBJ1-6, with 7 nucleotides matching TRBD1. The V segment lost 10 bases and the J segment 0 bases; nucleotides outside the gene matches: 9. The CDR3 runs 16 residues. Germline loops: CDR1 ENHRY, CDR2 SYGVKD. CDR3 sequence: CATRDSTISYNSPLHF. CDR3 sequence (DNA): TGTGCCACCCGGGACAGTACGATCTCCTATAATTCACCCCTCCACTTT.

J is TRBJ1-3 and V is TRBV20-1, with 7 bases identical to TRBD1. V shed 4 bases, J shed 0 bases, and the junction held 6 bases outside the gene matches. The CDR3 contains 15 residues. Germline loops: CDR1 DFQATT, CDR2 SNEGSKA (reference sequence). The CDR3 reads CSANHRGYSGNTIYF. The DNA for the CDR3 is TGCAGTGCTAACCACAGGGGCTACTCTGGAAACACCATATATTTT.

This clonotype was seen repeatedly, ten times or more. The chain joins TRBV7-2 to TRBJ2-5; D is unresolved. CDR1 and CDR2 (germline): SGHTA, FQGNSA. Trimming took off 5 bases at V and 1 base at J, with 17 bases between the two ends. The CDR3 loop spans 16 amino acids. Here the CDR3 reads CASSLRVGFGQETQYF. For the CDR3, the DNA is TGTGCCAGCAGCCTACGTGTGGGTTTCGGCCAAGAGACCCAGTACTTC.

Comments on this clonotype: One junction end does not reproduce the germline sequence, and a read error may be involved. The CDR3 is CASTLGGGWNNSPLHF. Written as DNA, the CDR3 is TGTGCCAGCACCTTAGGGGGGGGGTGGAATAATTCACCCCTCCACTTT. The gene calls are TRBV11-1 and TRBJ1-6; weak D call: TRBD1 (6 bases). Germline V CDR1 and CDR2: SGHAT, FQDESV (reference sequence). This CDR3 region has 16 residues. Full variable domain (rest looked up from reference TRBV11-1 and TRBJ1-6): EAEVAQSPRYKITEKSQAVAFWCDPISGHATLYWYRQILGQGPELLVQFQDESVVDDSQLPKDRFSAERLKGVDSTLKIQPAELGDSAMYLCASTLGGGWNNSPLHFGNGTRLTVT.

There are many counts of this clonotype. The gene calls are TRBV9 and TRBJ1-1; 9 bases align to TRBD1. Germline V CDR1 and CDR2: SGDLS, YYNGEE. The CDR3 has 16 residues. Trimming at V came to 0 bases and at J to 2 bases, leaving 5 bases not matched to a gene. Here the CDR3 reads CASSVGGDRVNTEAFF. CDR3 nucleotides: TGTGCCAGCAGCGTAGGGGGGGACAGGGTTAACACTGAAGCTTTCTTT.

The rearrangement joins TRBV25-1 to TRBJ1-3; possibly TRBD1 for D (5 bases). The CDR3 extends over 12 amino acids. V was pared by 7 bases and J by 8 bases, with 12 bases between. Per the germline V gene, CDR1 is MGHDK and CDR2 is SYGVNS. CDR3 bases: TGTGCCAGCACCTCCGGGGGGTACACCATATATTTT. It yields the protein CASTSGGYTIYF. The full variable domain, its missing parts supplied by reference TRBV25-1 and TRBJ1-3, is EADIYQTPRYLVIGTGKKITLECSQTMGHDKMYWYQQDPGMELHLIHYSYGVNSTEKGDLSSESTVSRIRTEHFPLTLESARPSHTSQYLCASTSGGYTIYFGEGSWLTVV.

This chain connects TRBV6-1 to TRBJ1-1; D uncertain. The germline gives CDR1 MNHNS, CDR2 SASEGT. This CDR3 region has 13 residues. V was cut by 5 bases and J by 7 bases, with 14 bases left in between. CDR3 in DNA: TGTGCCAGCAGTTACGCCTCCCTTTATGAAGCTTTCTTT. Translation: CASSYASLYEAFF.

This clonotype was recorded many times. The rearrangement joins TRBV2 to TRBJ1-5, with 8 bases fitting TRBD1. Unmatched junction bases numbered 4, after V lost 1 base and J lost 2 bases. From germline, CDR1 is SNHLY and CDR2 FYNNEI. The CDR3 loop spans 16 amino acids. The CDR3 loop is CASSEVPGQGNQPQHF. Here the CDR3 DNA reads TGTGCCAGCAGTGAAGTCCCGGGACAGGGCAATCAGCCCCAGCATTTT. Full variable domain (rest looked up from reference TRBV2 and TRBJ1-5): EPEVTQTPSHQVTQMGQEVILRCVPISNHLYFYWYRQILGQKVEFLVSFYNNEISEKSEIFDDQFSVERPDGSNFTLKIRSTKLEDSAMYFCASSEVPGQGNQPQHFGDGTRLSIL.

The chain couples TRBV2 to TRBJ2-3; D not certain. The CDR3 totals 11 residues. Germline values: CDR1 SNHLY, CDR2 FYNNEI. Trimming removed 5 bases from V and 4 bases from J, with 4 bases in between. The CDR3 protein is CASSQSDTQYF. For the CDR3, the DNA is TGTGCCAGCAGTCAATCAGATACGCAGTATTTT.

The chain joins TRBV20-1 to TRBJ2-4, with D possibly called TRBD1 or TRBD2 (5 bases each). CDR3 length: 14 residues. The germline V gene has CDR1 DFQATT and CDR2 SNEGSKA (reference sequence). Trimming took off 5 bases at V and 1 base at J, with 12 bases between the two ends. DNA of the CDR3: TGCAGTGCTCAGCCGTGGGGGGCCAAAAACATTCAGTACTTC. It codes for CSAQPWGAKNIQYF.

This rearrangement joins TRBV5-1 to TRBJ1-2; the D gene is possibly TRBD1 (5 bases). V shed 8 bases and J shed 8 bases, with 13 bases lying between them. The CDR3 runs 11 residues. Germline CDR1 SGHRS, CDR2 YFSETQ. In DNA, the CDR3 is TGCGCCAGTCAAGGGGTCGACGGCTACACCTTC. This codes for CASQGVDGYTF.

There are many counts of this clonotype. V usage is TRBV7-2 and J usage is TRBJ2-7; 8 positions agree with TRBD2. The CDR3 loop spans 13 amino acids. The germline CDR1 and CDR2 sequences are SGHTA and FQGNSA. The V segment lost 5 bases and the J segment 3 bases; nucleotides outside the gene matches: 3. DNA for the CDR3: TGTGCCAGCAGCCAGGGACTAGGCTACGAGCAGTACTTC. This encodes CASSQGLGYEQYF. The full variable domain, completed using reference TRBV7-2 and TRBJ2-7, is GAGVSQSPSNKVTEKGKDVELRCDPISGHTALYWYRQSLGQGLEFLIYFQGNSAPDKSGLPSDRFSAERTGGSVSTLTIQRTQQEDSAVYLCASSQGLGYEQYFGPGTRLTVT.

In the case of this clonotype: A read error may be the cause here, since a much bigger clone is one base away. The chain couples TRBV10-3 to TRBJ2-2, with TRBD1 matching over 8 bases. Germline V gene sequence: CDR1 ENHRY, CDR2 SYGVKD. The CDR3 is 14 amino acids. In DNA, the CDR3 is TGTGCCGTCAGGGAGACAGGGGAGAACGGGGAGCTGTTTTTT. Translating gives CAVRETGENGELFF.